This TCR beta chain was sequenced in a study of CD8+ T cells in alopecia areata. Treatment of the sample: oral pan-JAK inhibitor, 5-10 mg twice daily. Isolation of CD4+ and CD8+ T cells from PBMCs was achieved by sorting. Extracted RNA was reverse transcribed into cDNA, the sequencing template. Generated by immunoSEQ multiplex PCR, the TCRdb table keeps only in-frame clones and is missing some. The table records about 200,000 clones, 55% to 70% of them present only once. V lost 3 bases and J lost 9; bases outside the gene matches: 5. The CDR3 length is 12 residues. Germline V gives CDR1 MGHDK, CDR2 SYGVNS. Study conclusions and caveats: On tofacitinib, scalp and blood still held many of the expanded lesional clones. Possibly because of HLA-related factors, TCR sharing was less clear across patients than in mice.

This clone was found a few times. The antigen is undetermined. The sample here was CD4+ T cells sorted from blood, taken at week 24, from a patient treated with tofacitinib. The rearrangement uses TRBV25-1 and TRBJ2-7; 7 bases align to TRBD1. The sequence was obtained from a human donor with alopecia areata. CDR3 coding DNA: TGTGCCAGCAGTGAGACAGGGAGAGGGCAGTACTTC. Translated: CASSETGRGQYF.